This T cell receptor beta chain was profiled in a study of metastatic and nonmetastatic thyroid tumors. The overall study: The authors compared repertoires across blood and tumor or nodule tissue from malignant and benign thyroid patients.

General observations from the study: For both blood and tumor, malignant thyroid tumors reportedly showed significantly higher TCR beta diversity than benign nodules did.

Original processing notes: The authors used CDR3 differences across clinicopathological groups to build a distant-metastasis classifier for papillary thyroid cancer. From the PCR reads, TCRdb re-called clones with MiXCR. TCRdb, rather than the study authors, made the V and J calls. The sample yields tens of thousands of clones, approximately 11% seen once. This clone showed up many times. The antigen remains undetermined. With 4 bases removed from V and 5 bases from J, the gap between germline ends came to 5 bases. Per the germline V gene, CDR1 is KGHSH and CDR2 is LQKENI. The CDR3 contains 11 residues. Prior to thyroid surgery, none of the patients had received any treatment.

The chain combines TRBV18 with TRBJ2-5, with D uncertain. The source is a female donor with papillary thyroid cancer or a benign thyroid nodule (not recorded which). Some clones in this sample may be carry-over from other donors' samples. Sequencing was carried out using blood. The CDR3 loop reads CASSRWETQYF. In nucleotides, the CDR3 is TGTGCCAGCTCACGTTGGGAGACCCAGTACTTC.